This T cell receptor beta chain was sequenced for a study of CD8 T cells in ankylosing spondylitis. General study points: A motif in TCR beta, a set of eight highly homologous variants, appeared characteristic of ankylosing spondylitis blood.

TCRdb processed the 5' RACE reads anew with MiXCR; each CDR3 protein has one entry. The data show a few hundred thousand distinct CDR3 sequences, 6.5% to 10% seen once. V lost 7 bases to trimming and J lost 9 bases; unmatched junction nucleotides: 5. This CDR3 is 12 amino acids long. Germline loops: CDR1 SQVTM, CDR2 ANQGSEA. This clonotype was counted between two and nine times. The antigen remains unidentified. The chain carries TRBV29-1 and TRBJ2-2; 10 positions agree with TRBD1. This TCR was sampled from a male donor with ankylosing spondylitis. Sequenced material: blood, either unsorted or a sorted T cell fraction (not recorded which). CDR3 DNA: TGCAGCGCAGACAGGGGGCGGCGGGAGCTGTTTTTT. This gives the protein CSADRGRRELFF.